The source of this T cell receptor beta chain is a study of T cell responses to AZD1222 COVID-19 vaccine. General study points: Donor demographics were predominantly white British with a female majority; clonal diversity may be underestimated. Every sample of the repertoires postdated the peak T cell response. Spike-specific TCR breadth and depth grew following two AZD1222 doses.

The CDR3 loop spans 14 amino acids. Germline loops: CDR1 SGHKS, CDR2 YYEKEE (reference sequence). Deletions cut 0 bases from V and 11 bases from J, with 15 bases between. The protocol was immunoSEQ multiplex PCR, while the TCRdb copy is restricted to in-frame clones and leaves out a portion. The table includes some 170,000 clones, around nine tenths detected once. Note on this clone: Its antigen is not identified.

The sequence derives from an adult who received the AZD1222 COVID-19 vaccine. This chain connects TRBV5-5 to TRBJ1-5, with no clear D. The source material was peripheral blood, sampled 28 days after the second AZD1222 dose. CDR3 DNA: TGTGCCAGCAGCTTGGACAGTCGGTCCGTAGCCCAGCATTTT. It yields the protein CASSLDSRSVAQHF.